This T cell receptor (beta chain) was obtained from a study of blood T cell repertoires in COVID-19. Study-wide context: PBMCs, B-cell-depleted T cells, or T cells were the source of the cDNA or gDNA that made up the material.

The CDR3 runs to 15 residues. The germline V gene encodes CDR1 SGHAT and CDR2 FQNNGV. V was pared by 6 bases and J by 9 bases, with 21 bases between. Under the authors' procedure: Estimation of nucleated cell counts relied on the amplification of reference gene primers. The repertoire was sequenced with immunoSEQ multiplex PCR; TCRdb's copy has only in-frame clones and lacks some. That table is the source of V, J and clone size, and D and trimming were worked out from the DNA. This table has approximately 450,000 clones, roughly 90% appearing once. A single count supports this clone. The sample comprised peripheral blood. This TCR was sampled from a woman in her twenties or thirties with acute or convalescent COVID-19. The rearrangement joins TRBV11-2 to TRBJ2-1, with D unresolved. The CDR3 region has the DNA TGTGCCAGCAGTTCCCGTTGGTCAGGTAGTAGTGAGCAGTTCTTC. It yields the protein CASSSRWSGSSEQFF.